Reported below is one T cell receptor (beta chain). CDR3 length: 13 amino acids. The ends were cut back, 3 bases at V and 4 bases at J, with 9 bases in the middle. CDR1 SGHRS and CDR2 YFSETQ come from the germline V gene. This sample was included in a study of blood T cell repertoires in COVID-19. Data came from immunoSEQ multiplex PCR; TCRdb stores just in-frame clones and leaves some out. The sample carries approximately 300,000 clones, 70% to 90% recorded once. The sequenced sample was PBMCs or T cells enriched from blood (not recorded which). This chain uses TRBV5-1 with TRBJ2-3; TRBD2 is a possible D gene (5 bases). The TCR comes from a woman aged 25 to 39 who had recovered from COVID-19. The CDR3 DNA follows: TGCGCCAGCAGCTCCGGGGTCGCAGATACGCAGTATTTT. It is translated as CASSSGVADTQYF.